Below, 7 T cell receptor beta chains from the same sample are listed, as sequenced in a study of T cells in Graves' hyperthyroidism and ophthalmopathy. RNA transcripts gave rise to amplified TCR beta CDR3 regions. HTBI primers drove first-round RT-PCR of the TCR CDR3. TCRdb analysed the multiplex PCR reads with MiXCR anew, one entry per CDR3 protein. Here the sample spans under 350,000 distinct CDR3 sequences, 13% being singletons. Sequenced input: blood. These receptors were taken from a woman younger than 45 with Graves' hyperthyroidism that later progressed to Graves' ophthalmopathy.

This clonotype has only a few counts. A much larger clonotype is one base distant, so this may be a read error. The V call is TRBV6-1, the J call TRBJ2-3, with TRBD1 as a possible D gene (6 bases). Germline CDR1 is MNHNS and CDR2 is SASEGT. The CDR3 has 14 amino acids. In nucleotides, the CDR3 is TGTGCCAGCAGTAGACCAGGGGTCCCAGATACGCGGTATTTT. Protein: CASSRPGVPDTRYF.

This clonotype showed up just a few times. This sequence joins TRBV27 and TRBJ2-2; perhaps TRBD2 as D (5 bases). Germline V gives CDR1 MNHEY, CDR2 SMNVEV (reference sequence). This CDR3 region has 16 residues. Trimming took 1 base from V and 2 from J, leaving 11 bases between them. The CDR3 is CASSLWSRENTGELFF. CDR3 sequence (DNA): TGTGCCAGCAGTTTATGGAGCCGGGAAAACACCGGGGAGCTGTTTTTT.

Turning to this clonotype: This clone may be a read error of a much larger clone one base away. V gene TRBV6-1 combines with J gene TRBJ1-1; D uncertain. Germline CDR1 MNHNS, CDR2 SASEGT. V shed 4 bases and J shed 9 bases, with 9 bases lying between them. The CDR3 has 11 residues. The CDR3: CASSAIRKAFF. DNA for the CDR3: TGTGCCAGCAGTGCGATAAGGAAAGCTTTCTTT.

Many counts were recorded for this clonotype. The chain combines TRBV6-1 with TRBJ2-7; no clear D gene. Germline loops: CDR1 MNHNS, CDR2 SASEGT. The CDR3 is made up of 12 amino acids. V gave up 0 bases and J gave up 7 bases, with 7 bases separating them. CDR3 region: CASSEAQLEQYF. CDR3 in DNA: TGTGCCAGCAGTGAAGCGCAGCTTGAGCAGTACTTC.

As concerns this clonotype: A much larger clone lies a single base off, so this may be a read error. The chain carries TRBV5-1 and TRBJ1-2; a weak D match, TRBD1 (6 bases). This CDR3 has 15 residues. The V and J ends lost 8 bases and 4 bases respectively, with 21 bases between them. Per the germline V gene, CDR1 is SGHRS and CDR2 is YFSETQ. This CDR3 is CASRPKGVGPYGYTF. CDR3 in DNA: TGCGCCAGTAGACCCAAGGGGGTGGGACCCTATGGCTACACCTTC.

This clonotype was seen at least ten times. J is TRBJ2-1 and V is TRBV20-1, with no clear D. CDR3 length: 14 amino acids. The germline CDR1 and CDR2 sequences are DFQATT and SNEGSKA (reference sequence). V was trimmed by 6 bases and J by 6 bases, leaving 18 bases between them. CDR3 sequence reads: CSAPPSGSGNEQFF. CDR3 nucleotides: TGCAGTGCCCCTCCGAGTGGCTCGGGCAATGAGCAGTTCTTC.

The chain carries TRBV27 and TRBJ2-4, with D perhaps assigned TRBD1 or TRBD2 (5 bases each). The V end was cut by 4 bases, the J end by 6 bases, with 19 bases between. From germline, CDR1 is MNHEY and CDR2 SMNVEV (reference sequence). This CDR3 contains 16 residues. In DNA form, the CDR3 reads TGTGCCAGCAGTTCCGGGACCATTCATTCGGGAAACATTCAGTACTTC. As protein: CASSSGTIHSGNIQYF.